This is a list of T cell receptor beta chains from one sample in a study of radiotherapy plus CTLA-4 blockade in lung cancer. Measured with immunoSEQ multiplex PCR; TCRdb has only the in-frame clones, and not every one. This table holds around 80,000 clones, roughly four fifths found once. This sample comprised peripheral blood, obtained from a patient treated with radiotherapy plus ipilimumab. Source of these receptors: a human donor with non-small cell lung cancer who had stable disease on radiotherapy plus ipilimumab. The CDR3 runs from the conserved cysteine through the conserved F or W. A D gene is named only where the DNA matches it firmly. Some rows have no size entry. The others give once, few or many, or a class for an expanded clone.

J gene: TRBJ2-4
V gene: TRBV7-2
D gene: TRBD1
clone size: -
CDR3 protein: CASSFRGLIQYF
CDR3 DNA: TGTGCCAGCAGCTTTAGGGGGCTGATTCAGTACTTC

J gene: TRBJ1-1
V gene: TRBV18
D gene: -
clone size: few
CDR3 protein: CASSLDGNTEAFF
CDR3 DNA: TGTGCCAGCTCACTTGACGGGAACACTGAAGCTTTCTTT

J gene: TRBJ1-6
V gene: TRBV5-1
D gene: TRBD1
clone size: -
CDR3 protein: CASSLVRGQNNSPLHF
CDR3 DNA: TGCGCCAGCAGCTTGGTTAGGGGGCAGAATAATTCACCCCTCCACTTT

J gene: TRBJ2-7
V gene: TRBV5-5
D gene: TRBD2
clone size: -
CDR3 protein: CASSLTSGGEQYF
CDR3 DNA: TGTGCCAGCAGCTTAACTAGCGGGGGCGAGCAGTACTTC

J gene: TRBJ1-1
V gene: TRBV30
D gene: TRBD1
clone size: -
CDR3 protein: CAWTPTGGTEAFF
CDR3 DNA: TGTGCCTGGACCCCGACAGGGGGTACTGAAGCTTTCTTT

J gene: TRBJ2-7
V gene: TRBV5-1
D gene: TRBD2
clone size: -
CDR3 protein: CASSLDGAGGPGNLYEQYF
CDR3 DNA: TGCGCCAGCAGCTTGGACGGGGCGGGGGGGCCTGGTAACTTGTACGAGCAGTACTTC

J gene: TRBJ2-3
V gene: TRBV5-1
D gene: TRBD1
clone size: -
CDR3 protein: CASSPPGTGGTDTQYF
CDR3 DNA: TGCGCCAGCAGCCCACCCGGGACAGGGGGGACAGATACGCAGTATTTT

J gene: TRBJ2-5
V gene: TRBV6-5
D gene: TRBD2
clone size: -
CDR3 protein: CASSYVGGEETQYF
CDR3 DNA: TGTGCCAGCAGTTACGTTGGGGGGGAAGAGACCCAGTACTTC

J gene: TRBJ2-5
V gene: TRBV4-1
D gene: -
clone size: -
CDR3 protein: CASSQDHTGHETQYF
CDR3 DNA: TGCGCCAGCAGCCAAGATCACACAGGTCATGAGACCCAGTACTTC

J gene: TRBJ1-1
V gene: TRBV5-1
D gene: TRBD1
clone size: few
CDR3 protein: CASSLRGQGTEAFF
CDR3 DNA: TGCGCCAGCAGCTTGAGGGGACAGGGCACTGAAGCTTTCTTT

J gene: TRBJ2-7
V gene: TRBV18
D gene: -
clone size: -
CDR3 protein: CASSPPVGGDEQYF
CDR3 DNA: TGTGCCAGCTCACCACCGGTCGGGGGCGACGAGCAGTACTTC

J gene: TRBJ1-5
V gene: TRBV28
D gene: TRBD1
clone size: -
CDR3 protein: CASVRQGGGNQPQHF
CDR3 DNA: TGTGCCAGCGTCCGTCAGGGGGGTGGCAATCAGCCCCAGCATTTT

J gene: TRBJ2-7
V gene: TRBV9
D gene: -
clone size: -
CDR3 protein: CASSVGDPYEQYF
CDR3 DNA: TGTGCCAGCAGCGTTGGGGACCCCTACGAGCAGTACTTC

J gene: TRBJ2-7
V gene: TRBV6-5
D gene: -
clone size: -
CDR3 protein: CASSTGYEQYF
CDR3 DNA: TGTGCCTCCTCCACAGGATACGAGCAGTACTTC

J gene: TRBJ1-1
V gene: TRBV19
D gene: -
clone size: -
CDR3 protein: CASSWGGASTEAFF
CDR3 DNA: TGTGCCAGTAGTTGGGGGGGCGCGAGCACTGAAGCTTTCTTT

J gene: TRBJ2-3
V gene: TRBV29-1
D gene: TRBD2
clone size: -
CDR3 protein: CSVGPLAGVTDTQYF
CDR3 DNA: TGCAGCGTTGGACCCCTAGCGGGGGTTACAGATACGCAGTATTTT

J gene: TRBJ1-6
V gene: TRBV13
D gene: -
clone size: -
CDR3 protein: CASSARLGGSPLHF
CDR3 DNA: TGTGCCAGCAGCGCCCGGCTGGGGGGGTCACCCCTCCACTTT

J gene: TRBJ2-7
V gene: TRBV28
D gene: TRBD1
clone size: -
CDR3 protein: CASSPHRGKNEQYF
CDR3 DNA: TGTGCCAGCAGTCCACACAGGGGGAAGAACGAGCAGTACTTC

J gene: TRBJ1-2
V gene: TRBV7-6
D gene: TRBD1
clone size: -
CDR3 protein: CASSQDRAGGYTF
CDR3 DNA: TGTGCCAGCAGCCAGGACAGGGCGGGAGGCTACACCTTC

J gene: TRBJ2-2
V gene: TRBV18
D gene: TRBD2
clone size: -
CDR3 protein: CASSPQGLAGGNTGELFF
CDR3 DNA: TGTGCCAGCTCACCACAGGGACTAGCGGGAGGAAACACCGGGGAGCTGTTTTTT

J gene: TRBJ1-2
V gene: TRBV6-4
D gene: TRBD1
clone size: medium-sized
CDR3 protein: CASSPSTGGNYGYTF
CDR3 DNA: TGTGCCAGCAGTCCCTCCACAGGGGGCAACTATGGCTACACCTTC

J gene: TRBJ2-1
V gene: TRBV7-3
D gene: -
clone size: -
CDR3 protein: CASSPRGQFGSYNEQFF
CDR3 DNA: TGTGCCAGCAGCCCAAGGGGCCAGTTTGGCTCCTACAATGAGCAGTTCTTC

J gene: TRBJ1-1
V gene: TRBV6-5
D gene: -
clone size: -
CDR3 protein: CASSYSYNRANTEAFF
CDR3 DNA: TGTGCCAGCAGTTACTCGTATAACAGGGCGAACACTGAAGCCTTCTTT

J gene: TRBJ2-1
V gene: TRBV5-4
D gene: -
clone size: -
CDR3 protein: CASRRNTGEAEQFF
CDR3 DNA: TGTGCCAGCAGACGTAACACAGGGGAGGCTGAGCAGTTCTTC

J gene: TRBJ1-2
V gene: TRBV7-9
D gene: TRBD1
clone size: few
CDR3 protein: CASSWTGGYGYTF
CDR3 DNA: TGTGCCAGCAGCTGGACAGGGGGCTATGGCTACACCTTC

J gene: TRBJ1-1
V gene: TRBV6-5
D gene: -
clone size: few
CDR3 protein: CASSSRYGGTEAFF
CDR3 DNA: TGTGCCAGCAGTTCCCGATATGGGGGAACTGAAGCTTTCTTT

J gene: TRBJ2-7
V gene: TRBV19
D gene: -
clone size: -
CDR3 protein: CASSALSTGPYEQYF
CDR3 DNA: TGTGCCAGTAGTGCACTAAGTACAGGTCCCTACGAGCAGTACTTC

J gene: TRBJ2-7
V gene: TRBV5-4
D gene: -
clone size: -
CDR3 protein: CASSLTRGVIPYEQYF
CDR3 DNA: TGTGCCAGCAGCCTCACGCGGGGAGTGATTCCCTACGAGCAGTACTTC

J gene: TRBJ2-2
V gene: TRBV7-8
D gene: -
clone size: -
CDR3 protein: CASSTNTGELFF
CDR3 DNA: TGTGCCAGCAGCACTAACACCGGGGAGCTGTTTTTT

J gene: TRBJ2-7
V gene: TRBV5-6
D gene: TRBD1
clone size: -
CDR3 protein: CASSSRQGYEQYF
CDR3 DNA: TGTGCCAGCAGCTCACGACAGGGCTACGAGCAGTACTTC

J gene: TRBJ2-3
V gene: TRBV5-1
D gene: TRBD2
clone size: -
CDR3 protein: CASSLGLAGPGDTQYF
CDR3 DNA: TGCGCCAGCAGTTTGGGACTAGCGGGGCCCGGGGATACGCAGTATTTT

J gene: TRBJ2-7
V gene: TRBV6-1
D gene: -
clone size: -
CDR3 protein: CASSLTVSYEQYF
CDR3 DNA: TGTGCCAGCAGTTTGACTGTCTCCTACGAGCAGTACTTC

J gene: TRBJ2-1
V gene: TRBV5-5
D gene: -
clone size: -
CDR3 protein: CASSFEGSYNEQFF
CDR3 DNA: TGTGCCAGCAGCTTCGAGGGCTCCTACAATGAGCAGTTCTTC

J gene: TRBJ1-4
V gene: TRBV4-2
D gene: -
clone size: -
CDR3 protein: CASSQDVGSLFNEKLFF
CDR3 DNA: TGTGCCAGCAGCCAAGATGTAGGGAGCCTCTTCAATGAAAAACTGTTTTTT

J gene: TRBJ2-1
V gene: TRBV4-2
D gene: -
clone size: -
CDR3 protein: CASSQDQSNSGPEQFF
CDR3 DNA: TGTGCCAGCAGCCAAGACCAATCGAACTCCGGTCCTGAGCAGTTCTTC

J gene: TRBJ2-2
V gene: TRBV11-1
D gene: -
clone size: -
CDR3 protein: CASSLPLASGELFF
CDR3 DNA: TGTGCCAGCAGCTTGCCGCTAGCCTCCGGGGAGCTGTTTTTT

J gene: TRBJ1-5
V gene: TRBV18
D gene: TRBD1
clone size: -
CDR3 protein: CASSARQGARGNQPQHF
CDR3 DNA: TGTGCCAGCTCAGCCCGACAGGGGGCGCGTGGCAATCAGCCCCAGCATTTT

J gene: TRBJ2-2
V gene: TRBV6-6
D gene: TRBD1
clone size: -
CDR3 protein: CASSFPLQGAGELFF
CDR3 DNA: TGTGCCAGCAGTTTCCCGCTGCAGGGGGCCGGGGAGCTGTTTTTT

J gene: TRBJ1-1
V gene: TRBV7-9
D gene: TRBD1
clone size: -
CDR3 protein: CASSLARTGFEAFF
CDR3 DNA: TGTGCCAGCAGCTTAGCTCGGACAGGGTTTGAAGCTTTCTTT

J gene: TRBJ2-7
V gene: TRBV5-1
D gene: -
clone size: -
CDR3 protein: CASSNPQGPEQYF
CDR3 DNA: TGCGCCAGCAGCAACCCTCAGGGACCCGAGCAGTACTTC

J gene: TRBJ2-4
V gene: TRBV5-1
D gene: TRBD1
clone size: -
CDR3 protein: CASSTTGRQNIQYF
CDR3 DNA: TGCGCCAGCAGCACGACAGGGCGACAGAACATTCAGTACTTC

J gene: TRBJ1-2
V gene: TRBV6-6
D gene: -
clone size: -
CDR3 protein: CASSYFSREDGYTF
CDR3 DNA: TGTGCCAGCAGTTATTTTTCCAGGGAGGATGGCTACACCTTC

J gene: TRBJ2-1
V gene: TRBV9
D gene: TRBD1
clone size: -
CDR3 protein: CASSATGVSDEQFF
CDR3 DNA: TGTGCCAGCAGCGCAACAGGGGTGTCGGATGAGCAGTTCTTC

J gene: TRBJ1-1
V gene: TRBV6-5
D gene: -
clone size: -
CDR3 protein: CASSYLREAFF
CDR3 DNA: TGTGCCAGCAGTTACTTGCGCGAAGCTTTCTTT

J gene: TRBJ2-7
V gene: TRBV5-1
D gene: -
clone size: -
CDR3 protein: CASSLISNYEQYF
CDR3 DNA: TGCGCCAGCAGCTTGATCAGCAACTACGAGCAGTACTTC